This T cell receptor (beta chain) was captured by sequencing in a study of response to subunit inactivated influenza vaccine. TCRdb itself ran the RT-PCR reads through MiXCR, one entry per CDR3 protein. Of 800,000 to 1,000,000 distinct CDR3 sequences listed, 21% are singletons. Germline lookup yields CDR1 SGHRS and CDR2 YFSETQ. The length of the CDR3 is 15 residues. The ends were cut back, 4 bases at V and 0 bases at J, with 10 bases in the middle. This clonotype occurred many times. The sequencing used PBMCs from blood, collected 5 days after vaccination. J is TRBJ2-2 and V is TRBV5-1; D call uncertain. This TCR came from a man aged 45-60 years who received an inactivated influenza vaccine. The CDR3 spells CASSPDGSNTGELFF. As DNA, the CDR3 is TGCGCCAGCAGCCCCGACGGATCGAACACCGGGGAGCTGTTTTTT.